The clone carrying this T cell receptor (beta chain) showed up just a few times. Its antigen is not known. CD8 cells regarded as naive lacked CD45RO, were positively chosen for CCR7, and omitted terminally differentiated effector memory CD45RA+ cells. Germline V gives CDR1 MNHEY, CDR2 SMNVEV (reference sequence). The CDR3 has 14 residues. The V segment lost 4 bases and the J segment 9 bases; nucleotides outside the gene matches: 7. The data derive from a study of shared clonotypes between healthy human individuals. About the study: Every donor yielded three CD4 naive, three CD4 memory, two CD8 naive and one CD8 memory plate. Overall study results and limits: In contrast to clonotypes shared by all four donors, non-shared clonotypes had lower generation probabilities.

In the authors' methods: With immunoSEQ giving junction-only sequences and no quality scores, filtering differed. Sequencing was performed with immunoSEQ multiplex PCR; in TCRdb, only in-frame clones are kept and a portion is missing. The DNA gave D and trimming, while V, J and clone size come from that table. The sample consists of about 2.1 million clones, just under 95% of them appearing once. The clonotype originates from a man between 18 and 29 years old in good health. Some clones in this sample may be carry-over from other donors' samples. The sample consisted of naive CD8+ T cells from PBMCs. The V call is TRBV27, the J call TRBJ1-5, with 9 bases lining up with TRBD1. The chain's CDR3 is CASSSRDRVPPQHF. CDR3 sequence (DNA): TGTGCCAGCAGTTCCCGGGACAGGGTTCCGCCCCAGCATTTT.